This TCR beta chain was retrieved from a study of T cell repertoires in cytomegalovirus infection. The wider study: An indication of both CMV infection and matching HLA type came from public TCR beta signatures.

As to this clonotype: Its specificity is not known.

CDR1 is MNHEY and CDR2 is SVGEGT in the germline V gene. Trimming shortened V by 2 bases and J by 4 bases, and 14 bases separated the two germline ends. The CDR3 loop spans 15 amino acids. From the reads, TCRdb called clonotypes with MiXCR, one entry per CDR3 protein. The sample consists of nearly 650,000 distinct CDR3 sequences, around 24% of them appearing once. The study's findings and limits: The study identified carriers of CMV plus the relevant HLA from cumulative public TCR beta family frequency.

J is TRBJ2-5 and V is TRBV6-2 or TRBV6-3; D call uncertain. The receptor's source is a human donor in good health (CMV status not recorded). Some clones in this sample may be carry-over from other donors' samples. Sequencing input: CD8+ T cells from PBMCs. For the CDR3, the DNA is TGTGCCAGCAGTTACGTGGTGGGAACCCGAGAGACCCAGTACTTC. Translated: CASSYVVGTRETQYF.